These 16 T cell receptor beta chains were sequenced from one sample in a study of blood T cell repertoires in COVID-19. Only in-frame clones appear in the TCRdb table, and some are missing; sequencing was by immunoSEQ multiplex PCR. The profile shows almost 300,000 clones, just under 90% of them singletons. Sequences were obtained from peripheral blood. The receptors stem from a young woman with COVID-19, enrolled during active disease.

The rearrangement joins TRBV6-1 to TRBJ1-5, with D possibly matching TRBD1 (6 bases). The CDR3 contains 13 residues. Trimming cost V 2 bases and J 6 bases, with 8 bases left between them. Germline assignment: CDR1 MNHNS and CDR2 SASEGT. CDR3 amino acids: CASSETGFQPQHF. The CDR3 nucleotides are TGTGCCAGCAGTGAAACAGGGTTTCAGCCCCAGCATTTT.

This chain connects TRBV7-9 to TRBJ2-1; a weak D match, TRBD2 (7 bases). CDR1 and CDR2 (germline): SEHNR, FQNEAQ (reference sequence). V dropped 4 bases and J dropped 6 bases, with 16 bases sitting between them. The CDR3 consists of 15 residues. DNA for the CDR3: TGTGCCAGCAGCTCGGTCGGGGGGCCCCTCAATGAGCAGTTCTTC. This sequence encodes CASSSVGGPLNEQFF.

This clone was counted once. The rearrangement links TRBV5-6 to TRBJ2-5, with TRBD2 identical over 9 bases. CDR1 is SGHDT, CDR2 YYEEEE, per germline. This CDR3 has 15 residues. V shed 7 bases and J 5 bases; nucleotides not matched to a gene: 12. In DNA, the CDR3 is TGTGCCAGCTCCCCGCGGGGGGGCTACAAGGAGACCCAGTACTTC. Amino acid sequence: CASSPRGGYKETQYF.

This chain connects TRBV5-1 to TRBJ1-1; D not certain. CDR1 and CDR2 from the germline V gene are SGHRS and YFSETQ. Trimming took 4 bases from V and 4 from J, leaving 17 bases between them. CDR3 length: 15 residues. The CDR3 protein is CASSPLPPSPTEAFF. CDR3 DNA: TGCGCCAGCAGCCCCCTCCCCCCGAGCCCCACTGAAGCTTTCTTT.

The chain recombines TRBV5-1 with TRBJ2-1, with a possible D match to TRBD1 (6 bases). The ends were cut back, 4 bases at V and 2 bases at J, with 7 bases in the middle. This CDR3 spans 13 amino acids. Germline V gene sequence: CDR1 SGHRS, CDR2 YFSETQ. In DNA form, the CDR3 reads TGCGCCAGCAGCCGGGACACCTACAATGAGCAGTTCTTC. It is translated as CASSRDTYNEQFF.

The chain couples TRBV7-9 to TRBJ2-2, with TRBD1 identical over 7 bases. The CDR3 runs 16 residues. The V and J ends lost 3 bases and 2 bases, in that order; junction bases with no gene match: 6. Germline CDR1 is SEHNR and CDR2 is FQNEAQ (reference sequence). The CDR3 loop reads CASSLDGTVNTGELFF. DNA of the CDR3: TGTGCCAGCAGCTTGGACGGGACAGTAAACACCGGGGAGCTGTTTTTT.

The V call is TRBV2, the J call TRBJ1-1; 8 positions match TRBD1. Germline CDR1 is SNHLY and CDR2 is FYNNEI. CDR3 length equals 14 residues. V shed 1 base and J 5 bases; nucleotides not matched to a gene: 3. The CDR3 reads CASSEDRGITEAFF. The CDR3 nucleotides are TGTGCCAGCAGTGAAGACAGGGGGATAACTGAAGCTTTCTTT.

In DNA form, the CDR3 reads TGTGCCAGCATCATCGCGCCGGGACAGGCTGGGGGCTACACCTTC. The encoded protein is CASIIAPGQAGGYTF. The V call is TRBV6-5, the J call TRBJ1-2; TRBD1 matches at 8 bases. The CDR3 totals 15 residues. CDR1 is MNHEY, CDR2 SVGAGI, per germline. V was clipped by 7 bases and J by 8 bases; unmatched bases: 15.

J is TRBJ1-5 and V is TRBV25-1; no reliable D call. Trimming pared 7 bases from V and 1 base from J, leaving 5 bases between. This CDR3 is built from 12 residues. Germline CDR1 is MGHDK and CDR2 is SYGVNS. The CDR3 reads CASTESNQPQHF. The CDR3 nucleotides are TGTGCCAGCACAGAAAGCAATCAGCCCCAGCATTTT.

Here the CDR3 DNA reads TGCGCCAGCAGCCCCCGGACAGGGGGCCGATATGGCTACACCTTC. Residues: CASSPRTGGRYGYTF. J is TRBJ1-2 and V is TRBV5-1, with 11 bases fitting TRBD1. Per germline, CDR1 SGHRS and CDR2 YFSETQ. The V segment lost 4 bases and the J segment 5 bases; nucleotides outside the gene matches: 7. The CDR3 runs 15 residues.

The chain couples TRBV14 to TRBJ2-5; 9 bases are shared with TRBD1. Germline V gene data show CDR1 as SGHDN and CDR2 as FVKESK. The trim removed 4 bases at V and 5 bases at J, leaving 11 bases unmatched. There are 16 residues in the CDR3. This CDR3 reads CASSRGTGTFWETQYF. CDR3 DNA sequence: TGTGCCAGCAGCCGGGGGACAGGGACTTTTTGGGAGACCCAGTACTTC. The full variable domain, with the rest looked up from reference TRBV14 and TRBJ2-5, is EAGVTQFPSHSVIEKGQTVTLRCDPISGHDNLYWYRRVMGKEIKFLLHFVKESKQDESGMPNNRFLAERTGGTYSTLKVQPAELEDSGVYFCASSRGTGTFWETQYFGPGTRLLVL.

The chain recombines TRBV23-1 with TRBJ1-3; D uncertain. TRBV23-1 is annotated as an ORF whose role is uncertain. Trimming pared 11 bases from V and 5 bases from J, leaving 22 bases between. The CDR3 spans 15 residues. CDR3 region: CARSPKHAPRNTIYF. The DNA of the CDR3 is TGCGCCCGCTCCCCAAAACACGCCCCAAGAAACACCATATATTTT.

The chain recombines TRBV18 with TRBJ1-6; TRBD1 agrees at 9 bases. V gave up 3 bases and J gave up 6 bases; unmatched junction bases: 3. The CDR3 runs 15 residues. Germline lookup yields CDR1 KGHSH and CDR2 LQKENI. In nucleotides, the CDR3 is TGTGCCAGCTCACCGTTGGGACAGGGTAATTCACCCCTCCACTTT. It specifies CASSPLGQGNSPLHF.

J is TRBJ2-1 and V is TRBV4-1; D ambiguous. V lost 3 bases, J lost 8 bases, and 17 bases lay in between. The CDR3 extends over 15 amino acids. Germline CDR1 is MGHRA and CDR2 is YSYEKL. The CDR3 reads CASSHSHSLHDEQFF. In DNA form, the CDR3 reads TGCGCCAGCAGCCATTCACATTCCCTCCACGATGAGCAGTTCTTC.

The chain joins TRBV6-6 to TRBJ2-2; D unresolved. The length of the CDR3 is 14 residues. The V end lost 6 bases, the J end lost 3 bases, and 11 bases lay between the germline ends. Germline lookup yields CDR1 MNHNY and CDR2 SVGAGI (reference sequence). CDR3 bases: TGTGCCAGCAGATCCGACACCTACACCGGGGAGCTGTTTTTT. It yields the protein CASRSDTYTGELFF.

This clone was detected once. The chain recombines TRBV19 with TRBJ1-5; no definite D call. V lost 3 bases to trimming and J lost 2 bases, with 8 bases between them. The CDR3 has 14 amino acids. Germline V gene sequence: CDR1 LNHDA, CDR2 SQIVND (reference sequence). The CDR3 loop reads CASSIMGGNQPQHF. As DNA, the CDR3 is TGTGCCAGTAGTATCATGGGCGGCAATCAGCCCCAGCATTTT. Full variable domain (missing parts from reference TRBV19 and TRBJ1-5): DGGITQSPKYLFRKEGQNVTLSCEQNLNHDAMYWYRQDPGQGLRLIYYSQIVNDFQKGDIAEGYSVSREKKESFPLTVTSAQKNPTAFYLCASSIMGGNQPQHFGDGTRLSIL.